This T cell receptor beta chain stems from a study of response to subunit inactivated influenza vaccine. General study points: Each seasonal flu vaccination may recruit only limited new T cells, authors suggested.

In this sample, this clonotype turned up a few times. The antigen is unknown. V lost 6 bases, J lost 4 bases, and 7 bases stayed unmatched. The CDR3 runs 15 residues. Germline-derived CDR1 and CDR2 are SGHTA and FQGNSA. One entry per CDR3 protein, called by TCRdb with MiXCR from the RT-PCR reads. The sample lists roughly 500,000 distinct CDR3 sequences, 25% occurring once. This chain uses TRBV7-2 with TRBJ2-2; 8 bases are shared with TRBD1. The TCR comes from a man aged 45-65 years who received an inactivated influenza vaccine. The material was CD4+ T cells sorted from PBMCs, obtained 5 days after vaccination. CDR3 in DNA: TGTGCCAGCAGTCAGCAGGGGGCGAGCACCGGGGAGCTGTTTTTT. This gives the protein CASSQQGASTGELFF.